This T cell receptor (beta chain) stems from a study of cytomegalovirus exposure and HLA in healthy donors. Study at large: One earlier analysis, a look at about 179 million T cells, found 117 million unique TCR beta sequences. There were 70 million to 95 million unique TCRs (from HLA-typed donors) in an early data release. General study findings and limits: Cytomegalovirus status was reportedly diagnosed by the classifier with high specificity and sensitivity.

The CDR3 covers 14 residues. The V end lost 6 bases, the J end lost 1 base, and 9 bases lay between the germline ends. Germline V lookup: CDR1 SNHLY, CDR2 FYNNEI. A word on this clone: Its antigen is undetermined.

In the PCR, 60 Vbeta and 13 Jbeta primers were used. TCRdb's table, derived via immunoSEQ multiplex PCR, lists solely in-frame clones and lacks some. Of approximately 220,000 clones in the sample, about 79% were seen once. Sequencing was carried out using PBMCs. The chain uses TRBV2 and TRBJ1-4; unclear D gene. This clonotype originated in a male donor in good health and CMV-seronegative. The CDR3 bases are TGTGCCAGCAGGAACACGTTAACTAATGAAAAACTGTTTTTT. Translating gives CASRNTLTNEKLFF.